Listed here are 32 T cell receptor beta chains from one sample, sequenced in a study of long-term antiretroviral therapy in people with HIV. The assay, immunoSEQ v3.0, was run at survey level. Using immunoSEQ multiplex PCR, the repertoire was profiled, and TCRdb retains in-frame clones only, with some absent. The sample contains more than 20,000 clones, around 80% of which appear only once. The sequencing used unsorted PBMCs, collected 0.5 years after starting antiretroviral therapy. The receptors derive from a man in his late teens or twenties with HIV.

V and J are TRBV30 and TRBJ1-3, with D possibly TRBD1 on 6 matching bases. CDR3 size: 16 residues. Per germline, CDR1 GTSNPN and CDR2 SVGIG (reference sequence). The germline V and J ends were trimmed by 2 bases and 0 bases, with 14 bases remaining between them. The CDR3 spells CAWSSTGWTSGNTIYF. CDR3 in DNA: TGTGCCTGGAGTTCGACAGGCTGGACCTCTGGAAACACCATATATTTT.

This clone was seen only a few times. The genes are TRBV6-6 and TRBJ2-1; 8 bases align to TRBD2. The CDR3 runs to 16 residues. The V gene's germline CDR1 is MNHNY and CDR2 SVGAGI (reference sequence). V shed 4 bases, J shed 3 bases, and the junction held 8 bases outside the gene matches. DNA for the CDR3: TGTGCCAGCAGTTCAGGGTACGGGGGGGACTACAATGAGCAGTTCTTC. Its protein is CASSSGYGGDYNEQFF.

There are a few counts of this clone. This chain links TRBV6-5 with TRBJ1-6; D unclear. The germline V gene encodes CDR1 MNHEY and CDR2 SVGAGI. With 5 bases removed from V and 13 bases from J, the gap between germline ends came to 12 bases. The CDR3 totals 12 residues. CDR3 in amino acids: CASSTIEGPLHF. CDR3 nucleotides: TGTGCCAGCAGTACGATAGAAGGCCCCCTCCACTTT.

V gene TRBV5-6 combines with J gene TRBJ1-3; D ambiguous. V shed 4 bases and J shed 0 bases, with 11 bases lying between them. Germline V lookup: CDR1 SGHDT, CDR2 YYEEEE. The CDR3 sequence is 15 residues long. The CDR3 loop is CASSKDPDSGNTIYF. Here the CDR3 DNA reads TGTGCCAGCAGCAAGGACCCTGACTCTGGAAACACCATATATTTT.

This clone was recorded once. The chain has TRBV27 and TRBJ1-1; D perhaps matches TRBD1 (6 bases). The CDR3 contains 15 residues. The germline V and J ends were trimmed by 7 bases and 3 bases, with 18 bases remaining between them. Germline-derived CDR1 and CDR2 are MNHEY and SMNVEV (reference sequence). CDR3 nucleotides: TGTGCCAGCATCGGTGCAGGGGCCAGGGACACTGAAGCTTTCTTT. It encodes CASIGAGARDTEAFF.

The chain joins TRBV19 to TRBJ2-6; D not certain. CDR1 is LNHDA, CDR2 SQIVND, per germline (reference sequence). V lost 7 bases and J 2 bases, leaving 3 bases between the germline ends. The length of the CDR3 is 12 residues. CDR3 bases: TGTGCCAGTACTACTGGGGCCAACGTCCTGACTTTC. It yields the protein CASTTGANVLTF.

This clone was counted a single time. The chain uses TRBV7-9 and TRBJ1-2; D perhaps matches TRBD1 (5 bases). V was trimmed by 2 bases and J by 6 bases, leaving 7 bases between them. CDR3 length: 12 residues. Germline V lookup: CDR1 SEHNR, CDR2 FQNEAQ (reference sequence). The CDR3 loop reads CASSLRGHGYTF. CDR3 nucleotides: TGTGCCAGCAGCTTACGGGGCCATGGCTACACCTTC.

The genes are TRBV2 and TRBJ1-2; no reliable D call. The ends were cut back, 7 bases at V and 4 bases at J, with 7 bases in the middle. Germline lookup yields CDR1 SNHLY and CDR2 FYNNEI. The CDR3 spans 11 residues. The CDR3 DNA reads TGTGCCAGCACCCCTAGCTATGGCTACACCTTC. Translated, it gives CASTPSYGYTF.

The CDR3 nucleotides read TGTGCCAGCAGCTTAGACGCTGCCACCAATGAGCAGTTCTTC. Translation: CASSLDAATNEQFF. The rearrangement uses TRBV7-3 and TRBJ2-1; D not certain. The CDR3 is 14 residues long. With 2 bases removed from V and 6 bases from J, the gap between germline ends came to 11 bases. CDR1 is SGHTA and CDR2 is FQGTGA in the germline V gene.

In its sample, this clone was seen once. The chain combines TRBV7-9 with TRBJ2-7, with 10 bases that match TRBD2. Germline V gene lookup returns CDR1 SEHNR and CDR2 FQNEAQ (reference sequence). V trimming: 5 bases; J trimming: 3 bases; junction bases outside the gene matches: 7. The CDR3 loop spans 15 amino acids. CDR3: CASSPKRGGRYEQYF. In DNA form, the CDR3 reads TGTGCCAGCAGCCCAAAGCGGGGGGGCCGCTACGAGCAGTACTTC.

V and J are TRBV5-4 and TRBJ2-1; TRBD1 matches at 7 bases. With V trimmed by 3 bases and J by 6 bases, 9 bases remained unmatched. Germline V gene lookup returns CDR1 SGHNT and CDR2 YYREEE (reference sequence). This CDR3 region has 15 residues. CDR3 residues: CASSSLKTGFNEQFF. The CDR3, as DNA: TGTGCCAGCAGCTCCCTTAAGACAGGGTTCAATGAGCAGTTCTTC. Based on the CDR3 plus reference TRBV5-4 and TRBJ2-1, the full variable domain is ETGVTQSPTHLIKTRGQQVTLRCSSQSGHNTVSWYQQALGQGPQFIFQYYREEENGRGNFPPRFSGLQFPNYSSELNVNALELDDSALYLCASSSLKTGFNEQFFGPGTRLTVL.

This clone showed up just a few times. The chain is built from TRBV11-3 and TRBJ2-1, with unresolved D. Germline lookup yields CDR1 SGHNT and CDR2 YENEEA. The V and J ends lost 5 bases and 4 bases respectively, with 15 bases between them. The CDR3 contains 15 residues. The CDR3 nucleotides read TGTGCCAGCAGCCAGTCCTTTACCAGATACAATGAGCAGTTCTTC. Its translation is CASSQSFTRYNEQFF. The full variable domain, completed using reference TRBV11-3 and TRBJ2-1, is EAGVVQSPRYKIIEKKQPVAFWCNPISGHNTLYWYLQNLGQGPELLIRYENEEAVDDSQLPKDRFSAERLKGVDSTLKIQPAELGDSAVYLCASSQSFTRYNEQFFGPGTRLTVL.

The CDR3 here is CSFGLPGEQYF. Written as DNA, the CDR3 is TGCAGTTTTGGGCTGCCGGGAGAGCAGTACTTC. The rearrangement links TRBV29-1 to TRBJ2-7, with D maybe TRBD2 (5 bases). This CDR3 comprises 11 residues. Germline loops: CDR1 SQVTM, CDR2 ANQGSEA.

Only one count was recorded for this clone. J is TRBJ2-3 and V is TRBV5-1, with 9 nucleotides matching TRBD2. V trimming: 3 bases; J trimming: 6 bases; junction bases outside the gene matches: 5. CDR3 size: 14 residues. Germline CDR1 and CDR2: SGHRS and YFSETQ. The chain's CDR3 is CASSWAGGLDTQYF. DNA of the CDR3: TGCGCCAGCAGCTGGGCGGGGGGGCTGGATACGCAGTATTTT.

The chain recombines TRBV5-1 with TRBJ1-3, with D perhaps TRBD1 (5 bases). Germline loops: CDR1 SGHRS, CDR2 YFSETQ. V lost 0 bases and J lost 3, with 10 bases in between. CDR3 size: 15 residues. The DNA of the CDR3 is TGCGCCAGCAGCTTGGCAGGGTCGGGTGGAAACACCATATATTTT. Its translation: CASSLAGSGGNTIYF.

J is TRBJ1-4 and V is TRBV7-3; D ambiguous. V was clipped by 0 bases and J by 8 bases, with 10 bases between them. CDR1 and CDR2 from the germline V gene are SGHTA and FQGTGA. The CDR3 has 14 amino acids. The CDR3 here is CASSLTGSEEKLFF. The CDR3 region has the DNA TGTGCCAGCAGCTTAACAGGGTCTGAGGAAAAACTGTTTTTT. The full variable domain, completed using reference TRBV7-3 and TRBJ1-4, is GAGVSQTPSNKVTEKGKYVELRCDPISGHTALYWYRQSLGQGPEFLIYFQGTGAADDSGLPNDRFFAVRPEGSVSTLKIQRTERGDSAVYLCASSLTGSEEKLFFGSGTQLSVL.

This chain's CDR3 is CASTRSEGYNEQFF. In DNA form, the CDR3 reads TGTGCCAGCACCCGCTCGGAGGGCTACAATGAGCAGTTCTTC. The J gene is TRBJ2-1, the V gene TRBV28; tentative D call: TRBD2 (6 bases). The CDR3 sequence is 14 residues long. The germline gives CDR1 MDHEN, CDR2 SYDVKM. Trimming stripped 7 bases from V and 3 bases from J, with 13 bases between.

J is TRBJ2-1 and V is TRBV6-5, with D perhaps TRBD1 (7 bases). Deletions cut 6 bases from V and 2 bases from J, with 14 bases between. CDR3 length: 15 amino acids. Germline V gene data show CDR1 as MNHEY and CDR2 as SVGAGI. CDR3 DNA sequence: TGTGCCAGCAGAGTGGGGGGACAGCCCTACAATGAGCAGTTCTTC. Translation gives CASRVGGQPYNEQFF.

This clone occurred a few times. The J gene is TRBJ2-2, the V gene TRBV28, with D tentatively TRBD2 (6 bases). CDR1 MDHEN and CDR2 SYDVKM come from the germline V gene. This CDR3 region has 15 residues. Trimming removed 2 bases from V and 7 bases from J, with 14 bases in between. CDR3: CASSLTTGAGGELFF. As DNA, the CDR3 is TGTGCCAGCAGTTTAACTACAGGAGCGGGCGGGGAGCTGTTTTTT.

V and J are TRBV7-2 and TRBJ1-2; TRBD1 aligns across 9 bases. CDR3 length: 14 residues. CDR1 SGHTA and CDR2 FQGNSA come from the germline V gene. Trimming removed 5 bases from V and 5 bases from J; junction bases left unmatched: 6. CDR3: CASSPDRGGYGYTF. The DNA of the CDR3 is TGTGCCAGCAGCCCCGACAGGGGGGGATATGGCTACACCTTC.

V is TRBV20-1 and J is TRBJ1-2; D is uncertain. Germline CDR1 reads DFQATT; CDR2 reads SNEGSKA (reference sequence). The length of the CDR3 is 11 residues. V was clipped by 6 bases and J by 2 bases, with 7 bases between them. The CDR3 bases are TGCAGTGCATCACCAAACTATGGCTACACCTTC. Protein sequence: CSASPNYGYTF.

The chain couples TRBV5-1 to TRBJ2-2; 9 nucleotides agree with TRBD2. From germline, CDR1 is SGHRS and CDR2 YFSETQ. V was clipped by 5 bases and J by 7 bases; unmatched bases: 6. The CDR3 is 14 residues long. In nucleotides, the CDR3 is TGCGCCAGCAGTCCCGGGACTAGCTTCGGGGAGCTGTTTTTT. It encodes CASSPGTSFGELFF.

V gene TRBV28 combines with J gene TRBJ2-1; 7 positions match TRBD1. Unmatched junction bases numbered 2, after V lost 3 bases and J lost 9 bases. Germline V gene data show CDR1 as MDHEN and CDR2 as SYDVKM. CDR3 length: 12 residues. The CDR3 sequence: CASSFTGVEQFF. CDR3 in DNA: TGTGCCAGCAGTTTTACAGGGGTTGAGCAGTTCTTC.

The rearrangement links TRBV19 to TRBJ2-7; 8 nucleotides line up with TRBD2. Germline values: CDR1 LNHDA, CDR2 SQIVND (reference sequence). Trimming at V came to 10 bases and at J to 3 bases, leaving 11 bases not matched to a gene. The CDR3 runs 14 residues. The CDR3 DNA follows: TGTGCCACCCACCGGGGGGGTATCTGCTACGAGCAGTACTTC. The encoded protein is CATHRGGICYEQYF. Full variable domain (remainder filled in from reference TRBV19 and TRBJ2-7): DGGITQSPKYLFRKEGQNVTLSCEQNLNHDAMYWYRQDPGQGLRLIYYSQIVNDFQKGDIAEGYSVSREKKESFPLTVTSAQKNPTAFYLCATHRGGICYEQYFGPGTRLTVT.

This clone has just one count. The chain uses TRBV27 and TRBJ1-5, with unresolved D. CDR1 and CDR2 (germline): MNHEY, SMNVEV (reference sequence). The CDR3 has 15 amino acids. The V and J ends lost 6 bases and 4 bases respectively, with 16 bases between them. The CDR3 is CASRQRRRSNQPQHF. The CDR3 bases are TGTGCCAGCAGACAGCGCAGACGGTCGAATCAGCCCCAGCATTTT.

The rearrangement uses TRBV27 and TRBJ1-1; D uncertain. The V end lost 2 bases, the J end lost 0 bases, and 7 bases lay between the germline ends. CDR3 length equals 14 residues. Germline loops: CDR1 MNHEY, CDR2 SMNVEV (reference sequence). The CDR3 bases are TGTGCCAGCAGTTTAGGACCCCTGAACACTGAAGCTTTCTTT. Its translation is CASSLGPLNTEAFF.

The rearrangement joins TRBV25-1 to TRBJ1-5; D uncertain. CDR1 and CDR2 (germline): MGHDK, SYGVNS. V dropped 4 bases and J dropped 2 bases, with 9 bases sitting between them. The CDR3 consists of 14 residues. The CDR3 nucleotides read TGTGCCAGCAGTGCCTCCTGGGGCAATCAGCCCCAGCATTTT. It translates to CASSASWGNQPQHF.

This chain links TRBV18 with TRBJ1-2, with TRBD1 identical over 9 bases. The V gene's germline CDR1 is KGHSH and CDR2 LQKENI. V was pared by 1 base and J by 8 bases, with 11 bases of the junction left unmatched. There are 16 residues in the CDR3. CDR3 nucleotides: TGTGCCAGCTCACCACAGAATAACAGGGGGCAGAGGGGCTACACCTTC. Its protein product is CASSPQNNRGQRGYTF.

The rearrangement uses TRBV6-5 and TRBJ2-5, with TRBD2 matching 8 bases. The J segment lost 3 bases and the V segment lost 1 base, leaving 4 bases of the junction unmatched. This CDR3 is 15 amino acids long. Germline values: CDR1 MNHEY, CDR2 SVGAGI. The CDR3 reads CASSYWRGDEETQYF. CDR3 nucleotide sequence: TGTGCCAGCAGTTACTGGCGGGGGGACGAAGAGACCCAGTACTTC.

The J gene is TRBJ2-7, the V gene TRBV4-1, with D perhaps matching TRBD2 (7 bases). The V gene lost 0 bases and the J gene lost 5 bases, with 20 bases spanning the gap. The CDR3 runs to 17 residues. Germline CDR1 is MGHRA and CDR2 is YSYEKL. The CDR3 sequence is CASSQDDGGGATDEQYF. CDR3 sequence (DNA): TGCGCCAGCAGCCAAGACGATGGAGGGGGGGCCACTGACGAGCAGTACTTC.

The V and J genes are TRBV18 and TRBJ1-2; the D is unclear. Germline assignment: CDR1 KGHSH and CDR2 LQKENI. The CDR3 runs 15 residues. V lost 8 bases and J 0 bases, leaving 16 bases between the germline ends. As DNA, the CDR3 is TGTGCCAGCCACCCCGGTGGTCGAGCTAACTATGGCTACACCTTC. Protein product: CASHPGGRANYGYTF.

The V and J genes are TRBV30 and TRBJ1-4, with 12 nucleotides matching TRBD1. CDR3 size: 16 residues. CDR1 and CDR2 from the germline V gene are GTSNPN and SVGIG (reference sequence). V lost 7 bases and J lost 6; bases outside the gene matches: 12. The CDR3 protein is CASPGQGARKDEKLFF. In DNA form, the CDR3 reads TGTGCCTCGCCGGGACAGGGGGCTCGGAAGGATGAAAAACTGTTTTTT.